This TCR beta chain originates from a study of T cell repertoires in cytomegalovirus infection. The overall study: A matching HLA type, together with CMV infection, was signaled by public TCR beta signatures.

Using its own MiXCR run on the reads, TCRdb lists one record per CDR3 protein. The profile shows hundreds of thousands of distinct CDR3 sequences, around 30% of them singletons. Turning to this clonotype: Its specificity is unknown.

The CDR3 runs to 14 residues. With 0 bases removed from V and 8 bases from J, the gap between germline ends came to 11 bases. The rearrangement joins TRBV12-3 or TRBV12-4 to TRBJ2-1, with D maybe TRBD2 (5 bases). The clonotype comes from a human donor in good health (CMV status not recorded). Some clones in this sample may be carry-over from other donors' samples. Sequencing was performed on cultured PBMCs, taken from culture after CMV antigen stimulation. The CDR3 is CASSLAGELHEQFF. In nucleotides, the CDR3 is TGTGCCAGCAGTTTAGCGGGAGAACTTCATGAGCAGTTCTTC.